This T cell receptor (beta chain) is from a study of T cell responses to AZD1222 COVID-19 vaccine. This clone occurred a few times. Its antigen is still unknown. CDR3 length equals 15 residues. V was clipped by 3 bases and J by 6 bases; unmatched bases: 7. From germline, CDR1 is KGHSH and CDR2 LQKENI. Clones were sequenced by immunoSEQ multiplex PCR, and TCRdb holds only the in-frame ones, with some missing. The sample has around 100,000 clones, more than 70% seen once. Study findings and constraints: Spike-spanning, vaccine-associated CD4 TCRs were dominant at 160-218 and 743-854. Baseline serostatus was positive in only a handful of AZD1222 recipients. Donor demographics were predominantly white British with a female majority; clonal diversity may be underestimated.

The material was peripheral blood, obtained on day 0 of MenACWY control vaccination. The TCR originated in an adult in good health. The V call is TRBV18, the J call TRBJ1-1, with 10 bases aligning to TRBD1. As DNA, the CDR3 is TGTGCCAGCTCACCTCAGGACAGGGGGGGACCTGAAGCTTTCTTT. This translates into CASSPQDRGGPEAFF.